This entry lists 11 T cell receptor beta chains sequenced from one sample in a study of cytomegalovirus exposure and HLA in healthy donors. The PCR contained 60 Vbeta and 13 Jbeta primers. Repertoires were generated with immunoSEQ multiplex PCR, while TCRdb's copy carries only in-frame clones and drops some. This sample has 160,000 or so clones; around 77% occur once, and the top ten carry 2.4%. The sequencing sample was made of PBMCs. These receptors were taken from a man aged 55 to 69 in good health and CMV-seronegative.

This clone was seen a handful of times. The CDR3 nucleotides are TGTGCCAGTAGCCCGCGGGCGGGTGTGCAGTATTTT. This codes for CASSPRAGVQYF. This sequence joins TRBV19 and TRBJ2-3, with D tentatively TRBD2 (5 bases). CDR1 and CDR2 from the germline V gene are LNHDA and SQIVND (reference sequence). With 6 bases removed from V and 11 bases from J, the gap between germline ends came to 15 bases. The CDR3 extends over 12 amino acids.

J is TRBJ2-5 and V is TRBV1; the table's TRBD2 call for D was not verified on the DNA. TRBV1 is described as a pseudogene. The CDR3 loop spans 16 amino acids. The chain's CDR3 is CTSSQEGKRETETQYF. CDR3 nucleotides: TGCACCAGCAGCCAAGAAGGCAAGCGGGAGACGGAGACCCAGTACTTC.

This chain joins TRBV27 and TRBJ1-4; the D is unclear. Trimming stripped 0 bases from V and 4 bases from J, with 6 bases between. The CDR3 loop spans 14 amino acids. The germline V gene encodes CDR1 MNHEY and CDR2 SMNVEV (reference sequence). CDR3 bases: TGTGCCAGCAGTTTATCCAGGAATAATGAAAAACTGTTTTTT. Translating gives CASSLSRNNEKLFF.

The genes are TRBV30 and TRBJ2-6; TRBD1 agrees at 11 bases. The V and J ends lost 2 bases and 2 bases, in that order; junction bases with no gene match: 8. Germline loops: CDR1 GTSNPN, CDR2 SVGIG (reference sequence). The CDR3 has 18 residues. DNA of the CDR3: TGTGCCTGGAGTTCAGGGGGACAGGGGGGGGCTGGGGCCAACGTCCTGACTTTC. Protein product: CAWSSGGQGGAGANVLTF.

The chain uses TRBV27 and TRBJ2-7, with 8 bases fitting TRBD1. The trim removed 3 bases at V and 7 bases at J, leaving 11 bases unmatched. The CDR3 loop spans 15 amino acids. Germline V gives CDR1 MNHEY, CDR2 SMNVEV (reference sequence). DNA for the CDR3: TGTGCCAGCAGTTTCAGCGGTCAGGGGGCTATGGAGCAGTACTTC. Translation gives CASSFSGQGAMEQYF.

This rearrangement joins TRBV10-1 to TRBJ2-1, with 8 positions matching TRBD1. J gave up 9 bases and V 0 bases, and 4 bases lay outside the gene matches. The CDR3 has 14 amino acids. Germline CDR1 is WNHNN and CDR2 is SYGVQD (reference sequence). CDR3 protein: CASSESTGGPEQFF. The CDR3 bases are TGCGCCAGCAGTGAGTCCACAGGGGGTCCTGAGCAGTTCTTC.

This clone was recorded once. The chain links TRBV19 to TRBJ2-3; 10 nucleotides agree with TRBD2. The length of the CDR3 is 19 residues. V dropped 3 bases and J dropped 0; count of bases not matched to a gene: 12. Germline CDR1 is LNHDA and CDR2 is SQIVND (reference sequence). The CDR3 DNA reads as TGTGCCAGTAGTATTGGTTCTAGCGGGAGTTGGTCCAGCACAGATACGCAGTATTTT. It translates to CASSIGSSGSWSSTDTQYF. The entire variable domain, with the rest obtained from reference TRBV19 and TRBJ2-3, is as follows: DGGITQSPKYLFRKEGQNVTLSCEQNLNHDAMYWYRQDPGQGLRLIYYSQIVNDFQKGDIAEGYSVSREKKESFPLTVTSAQKNPTAFYLCASSIGSSGSWSSTDTQYFGPGTRLTVL.

CDR3 sequence reads: CASSQARGRFEKLFF. In DNA form, the CDR3 reads TGCGCCAGCAGCCAAGCGAGAGGGAGATTTGAAAAACTGTTTTTT. This chain joins TRBV4-1 and TRBJ1-4; D is ambiguous. Trimming took off 1 base at V and 7 bases at J, with 13 bases between the two ends. Germline V CDR1 and CDR2: MGHRA, YSYEKL. The CDR3 covers 15 residues.

As regards this clone: An end of the junction differs from the germline gene, which may be a read error. The chain employs TRBV2 and TRBJ1-5; D is possibly TRBD1 (5 bases). Germline V CDR1 and CDR2: SNHLY, FYNNEI. The CDR3 has 13 residues. The CDR3 nucleotides read TGTGCCAGCAACAGGCGAAACAATCAGCCCCAGAATTTT. The encoded protein is CASNRRNNQPQNF.

The chain uses TRBV11-3 and TRBJ2-1; TRBD2 aligns across 10 bases. The ends lost 6 bases at V and 7 bases at J; junction bases unmatched: 3. Looked up from germline, CDR1 is SGHNT and CDR2 is YENEEA. The CDR3 runs 13 residues. The CDR3 bases are TGTGCCAGCAGTACTAGCGGGATAAATGAGCAGTTCTTC. Its protein is CASSTSGINEQFF. Together with reference TRBV11-3 and TRBJ2-1, the CDR3 gives the full variable domain: EAGVVQSPRYKIIEKKQPVAFWCNPISGHNTLYWYLQNLGQGPELLIRYENEEAVDDSQLPKDRFSAERLKGVDSTLKIQPAELGDSAVYLCASSTSGINEQFFGPGTRLTVL.

This clone appeared once. J is TRBJ1-2 and V is TRBV9, with a tentative D call TRBD1 (6 bases). Germline CDR1 is SGDLS and CDR2 is YYNGEE. The CDR3 consists of 13 residues. Trimming pared 2 bases from V and 3 bases from J, leaving 8 bases between. In DNA form, the CDR3 reads TGTGCCAGCAGCGTCCAGGGGTACTATGGCTACACCTTC. This gives the protein CASSVQGYYGYTF.